The rows below give T cell receptor beta chains drawn from one sample of a study of T-cell reconstitution after alpha-beta-depleted transplantation in children. TCRdb analysed the PCR reads with MiXCR anew, one entry per CDR3 protein. The sample includes around 450,000 distinct CDR3 sequences, 15% to 20% seen only once; the top ten take 29%. Sequenced material: PBMCs, mostly from graft donor cells, taken 360 days after TCRalphabeta/CD19-depleted stem cell transplant. The receptor source for this set is a boy under three years old who had a stem cell transplant for Wiskott-Aldrich syndrome, so the T cells may come from the graft donor. CDR3s include the opening cysteine and the closing phenylalanine or tryptophan. D genes are given only for firm matches. Expanded clones get a size class; other rows say once, few or many, or leave the size out.

TRBV5-1	.	TRBJ2-1	.	TGCGCCAGCAGCCCGGGGATGGATCAGTTCTTC	CASSPGMDQFF
TRBV10-3	few	TRBJ2-1	TRBD1	TGTGCCATCAGCCTGACAGGGCCGTTGAACAATGAGCAGTTCTTC	CAISLTGPLNNEQFF
TRBV20-1	.	TRBJ2-2	TRBD1	TGCAGTGCTCGAATCCGGGACAGGGTTGACGGGGAGCTGTTTTTT	CSARIRDRVDGELFF
TRBV15	few	TRBJ2-1	.	TGTGCCACCAGCATGCGACTAGGGGCTATAGATGAGCAGTTCTTC	CATSMRLGAIDEQFF
TRBV20-1	.	TRBJ2-5	.	TGCAGTGTTTTAGCGGATGGAGAGACCCAGTACTTC	CSVLADGETQYF
TRBV29-1	.	TRBJ2-7	TRBD2	TGCAGCGGTGCTGGGACTAGCGGGAAGTTCTACGAGCAGTACTTC	CSGAGTSGKFYEQYF
TRBV7-9	.	TRBJ1-1	.	TGTGCCAGCAGCTTCATGATGGTAGGAGAAGCTTTCTTT	CASSFMMVGEAFF
TRBV12-3/TRBV12-4	.	TRBJ2-2	.	TGTGCCAGCAGTTTTTACCACGGGGAGCTGTTTTTT	CASSFYHGELFF
TRBV7-2	.	TRBJ1-2	TRBD1	TGTGCCAGCAGCTTTTTCCCGCCAAGGACAGGGGCGATCAATGATCCCAACTATGGCTACACCTTC	CASSFFPPRTGAINDPNYGYTF
TRBV4-3	.	TRBJ2-5	TRBD2	TGCGCCAGCAGCCAAGATCCCTCTGGACTAGCTAGAGAGACCCAGTACTTC	CASSQDPSGLARETQYF
TRBV28	.	TRBJ1-2	.	TGTGCCAGCAGTCTCCCCAACATTAGGAAGCCTTACTATGGCTACACCTTC	CASSLPNIRKPYYGYTF
TRBV4-1	many	TRBJ2-1	TRBD1	TGCGCCAGCAGCCAAGAGGGGACAGGGAGAGATGAGCAGTTCTTC	CASSQEGTGRDEQFF
TRBV2	.	TRBJ2-7	.	TGTGCCAGCAGTGCCTGGGCAACTAGCCAAATTTCCTACGAGCAGTACTTC	CASSAWATSQISYEQYF
TRBV28	many	TRBJ2-2	TRBD2	TGTGCCAGCAGTTCCGGGAGGCAAGACACCGGGGAGCTGTTTTTT	CASSSGRQDTGELFF
TRBV2	few	TRBJ2-1	TRBD2	TGTGCCAGCAGTGAAGTGGGGGGAGGGGAGCAGTTCTTC	CASSEVGGGEQFF
TRBV27	.	TRBJ2-3	.	TGTGCCAGCAGTTCCCTGGGAGCGGAGGGCACAGATACGCAGTATTTT	CASSSLGAEGTDTQYF
TRBV7-9	.	TRBJ2-7	.	TGTGCCAGCAGCGACCGGGACGGGACCTACGAGCAGTACTTC	CASSDRDGTYEQYF
TRBV12-3/TRBV12-4	.	TRBJ2-1	.	TGTGCCAGCAGTTTAGGCGCGGGGCACAATGAGCAGTTCTTC	CASSLGAGHNEQFF
TRBV19	.	TRBJ2-1	.	TGTGCCAGTAGTATAGGGCCGGGTTGGGATGAGCAGTTCTTC	CASSIGPGWDEQFF
TRBV15	.	TRBJ2-1	TRBD2	TGTGCCACCAGAGCTGGGGCTAGCGGGAGGATTGAGCAGTTCTTC	CATRAGASGRIEQFF
TRBV5-1	.	TRBJ2-5	.	TGCGCCAGCAGCCGGGACCCCGGCGGAGAGACCCAGTACTTC	CASSRDPGGETQYF
TRBV24-1	few	TRBJ2-2	TRBD1	TGTGCCACCAGTGACCCTACAGGGGAGACGGGGCCCGGGGAGCTGTTTTTT	CATSDPTGETGPGELFF